These T cell receptor beta chains were read from a single sample in a study of blood T cell repertoires in COVID-19. This table comes from immunoSEQ multiplex PCR, and its TCRdb copy is limited to in-frame clones, with some not included. The sample lists about 140,000 clones, more than 60% seen once, with more than 8.5% in the top ten. The sample comprised peripheral blood. The source is a woman aged 50 to 60 with active or convalescent COVID-19. CDR3s include the opening cysteine and the closing phenylalanine or tryptophan. D genes are given only for firm matches. Only some rows state a clone size, as once, few, many or a class for expanded clones.

j_gene: TRBJ2-3; abundance: -; d_gene: -; v_gene: TRBV28; CDR3nt: TGTGCCAGCGTTGGGGGCCTTAGCACAGATACGCAGTATTTT; CDR3aa: CASVGGLSTDTQYF
j_gene: TRBJ1-2; abundance: -; d_gene: -; v_gene: TRBV6-2/TRBV6-3; CDR3nt: TGTGCCAGCAGCACAATCCAAACAGGGACCTATGGCTACACCTTC; CDR3aa: CASSTIQTGTYGYTF
j_gene: TRBJ2-7; abundance: -; d_gene: -; v_gene: TRBV7-2; CDR3nt: TGTGCCAGCAGCCGCTCACAAGGGAGCGGGTACAGCTCCTACGAGCAGTACTTC; CDR3aa: CASSRSQGSGYSSYEQYF
j_gene: TRBJ1-2; abundance: -; d_gene: TRBD1; v_gene: TRBV5-4; CDR3nt: TGTGCCAGCAGCTTGGCCTTAGGACAGGGTGAGGGCTACACCTTC; CDR3aa: CASSLALGQGEGYTF
j_gene: TRBJ2-3; abundance: -; d_gene: -; v_gene: TRBV4-3; CDR3nt: TGCGCCAGCAGCCAGCTAGCGAAGACAGATACGCAGTATTTT; CDR3aa: CASSQLAKTDTQYF
j_gene: TRBJ1-1; abundance: -; d_gene: -; v_gene: TRBV28; CDR3nt: TGTGCCAGCAGACCTAATCGGAACACTGAAGCTTTCTTT; CDR3aa: CASRPNRNTEAFF
j_gene: TRBJ2-3; abundance: once; d_gene: TRBD2; v_gene: TRBV29-1; CDR3nt: TGCAGCGTTGAATTAGCGGGACACACAGATACGCAGTATTTT; CDR3aa: CSVELAGHTDTQYF
j_gene: TRBJ2-2; abundance: -; d_gene: TRBD1; v_gene: TRBV2; CDR3nt: TGTGCCAGCAGTGCAGACAGGGGCGGCACCGGGGAGCTGTTTTTT; CDR3aa: CASSADRGGTGELFF
j_gene: TRBJ2-3; abundance: -; d_gene: TRBD2; v_gene: TRBV2; CDR3nt: TGTGCCAGCAGTAGGGTGACTAGCGGCACAGATACGCAGTATTTT; CDR3aa: CASSRVTSGTDTQYF
j_gene: TRBJ1-2; abundance: few; d_gene: -; v_gene: TRBV6-2/TRBV6-3; CDR3nt: TGTGCCAGCAGTTACCCAACGAACAGGTGGGGCTACACCTTC; CDR3aa: CASSYPTNRWGYTF
j_gene: TRBJ1-6; abundance: -; d_gene: -; v_gene: TRBV30; CDR3nt: TGTGCCTGCCAAGGGGGTAGTAATTCACCCCTCCACTTT; CDR3aa: CACQGGSNSPLHF
j_gene: TRBJ2-7; abundance: -; d_gene: TRBD1; v_gene: TRBV9; CDR3nt: TGTGCCAGCAGCGCCGGGGCAGGGGGCTCCTACGAGCAGTACTTC; CDR3aa: CASSAGAGGSYEQYF
j_gene: TRBJ2-2; abundance: -; d_gene: TRBD2; v_gene: TRBV30; CDR3nt: TGTGCCTGGATTCTTAGCGGGAGACCCGGGGAGCTGTTTTTT; CDR3aa: CAWILSGRPGELFF
j_gene: TRBJ2-7; abundance: -; d_gene: TRBD1; v_gene: TRBV6-6; CDR3nt: TGTGCCAGCAGTTTTGGGACAGACCAGTACTTC; CDR3aa: CASSFGTDQYF
j_gene: TRBJ1-1; abundance: -; d_gene: TRBD1; v_gene: TRBV19; CDR3nt: TGTGCCAGTAGCCCATTGGACAGGCGGATGAACACTGAAGCTTTCTTT; CDR3aa: CASSPLDRRMNTEAFF
j_gene: TRBJ1-1; abundance: -; d_gene: -; v_gene: TRBV27; CDR3nt: TGTGCCAGCAGTACAACAGGGAAAAACACTGAAGCTTTCTTT; CDR3aa: CASSTTGKNTEAFF
j_gene: TRBJ2-3; abundance: once; d_gene: TRBD2; v_gene: TRBV6-1; CDR3nt: TGTGCCAGCAGTGAAAGGGAGGGAGCGGGGGGGCCTACGCAGTATTTT; CDR3aa: CASSEREGAGGPTQYF
j_gene: TRBJ1-1; abundance: few; d_gene: -; v_gene: TRBV5-1; CDR3nt: TGCGCCAGCAGCCGGCAGGGGTTGGAGAACACTGAAGCTTTCTTT; CDR3aa: CASSRQGLENTEAFF
j_gene: TRBJ1-2; abundance: -; d_gene: TRBD1; v_gene: TRBV29-1; CDR3nt: TGCAGCGCCGACGGGACAGGGGGTGGCTACACCTTC; CDR3aa: CSADGTGGGYTF
j_gene: TRBJ1-2; abundance: few; d_gene: -; v_gene: TRBV30; CDR3nt: TGTGCCTGGAGTGTATCCGGCTATGGCTACACCTTC; CDR3aa: CAWSVSGYGYTF
j_gene: TRBJ1-3; abundance: -; d_gene: -; v_gene: TRBV18; CDR3nt: TGTGCCAGCCTCTACGGACGGGACTCTGGAAACACCATATATTTT; CDR3aa: CASLYGRDSGNTIYF
j_gene: TRBJ2-3; abundance: -; d_gene: TRBD2; v_gene: TRBV3-1/TRBV3-2; CDR3nt: TGTGCCAGCAGCCAAAAGTCCTACGCCCGGGCTAGCGGGAGTACAGATACGCAGTATTTT; CDR3aa: CASSQKSYARASGSTDTQYF
j_gene: TRBJ2-5; abundance: -; d_gene: -; v_gene: TRBV10-3; CDR3nt: TGTGCCATCAGTGAGGTCAGGGACCAAGAGACCCAGTACTTC; CDR3aa: CAISEVRDQETQYF
j_gene: TRBJ2-7; abundance: -; d_gene: -; v_gene: TRBV6-9; CDR3nt: TGTGCCAGCAGTTATCCGCCCTCCCGGAGCTACGAGCAGTACTTC; CDR3aa: CASSYPPSRSYEQYF
j_gene: TRBJ2-1; abundance: -; d_gene: -; v_gene: TRBV7-2; CDR3nt: TGTGCCAGCAGCTTGTATGACGGGACAAGGGAGCAGTTCTTC; CDR3aa: CASSLYDGTREQFF
j_gene: TRBJ2-7; abundance: -; d_gene: TRBD1; v_gene: TRBV5-6; CDR3nt: TGTGCCAGCAGCAAACCCGGGACAGGGGGCGTCTACGAGCAGTACTTC; CDR3aa: CASSKPGTGGVYEQYF
j_gene: TRBJ1-2; abundance: -; d_gene: TRBD1; v_gene: TRBV12-3/TRBV12-4; CDR3nt: TGTGCCAGCAGTACAGGGGGTGGGTATGGCTACACCTTC; CDR3aa: CASSTGGGYGYTF
j_gene: TRBJ2-1; abundance: -; d_gene: -; v_gene: TRBV4-1; CDR3nt: TGCGCCAGCAGCCAAGATAAGGGGTGGGAGCAGTTCTTC; CDR3aa: CASSQDKGWEQFF
j_gene: TRBJ2-2; abundance: -; d_gene: TRBD2; v_gene: TRBV6-2/TRBV6-3; CDR3nt: TGTGCCAGCAGTTACCCACGACTAGCGGGGGTCACCGGGGAGCTGTTTTTT; CDR3aa: CASSYPRLAGVTGELFF
j_gene: TRBJ2-1; abundance: once; d_gene: TRBD2; v_gene: TRBV5-4; CDR3nt: TGTGCCAGCAGCTCCAGCCCTTTAGCGGGTTCCTACAATGAGCAGTTCTTC; CDR3aa: CASSSSPLAGSYNEQFF
j_gene: TRBJ1-3; abundance: -; d_gene: TRBD1; v_gene: TRBV2; CDR3nt: TGTGCCAGCAGGGATACAGGGGGCAATGGAAACACCATATATTTT; CDR3aa: CASRDTGGNGNTIYF
j_gene: TRBJ1-5; abundance: -; d_gene: -; v_gene: TRBV28; CDR3nt: TGTGCCAGCAGTTCCCTGACAGGACAGTATCAGCCCCAGCATTTT; CDR3aa: CASSSLTGQYQPQHF
j_gene: TRBJ2-7; abundance: -; d_gene: -; v_gene: TRBV28; CDR3nt: TGTGCCAGCAGAATCGTCAGGGGCGAGCAGTACTTC; CDR3aa: CASRIVRGEQYF
j_gene: TRBJ2-5; abundance: -; d_gene: TRBD1; v_gene: TRBV6-2/TRBV6-3; CDR3nt: TGTGCCAGCAGTCGGGACAGTTACCTCCAAGAGACCCAGTACTTC; CDR3aa: CASSRDSYLQETQYF
j_gene: TRBJ2-1; abundance: -; d_gene: -; v_gene: TRBV7-3; CDR3nt: TGTGCCAGCAGCCTAGCCCGGACAGTATACAATGAGCAGTTCTTC; CDR3aa: CASSLARTVYNEQFF
j_gene: TRBJ2-1; abundance: few; d_gene: TRBD1; v_gene: TRBV2; CDR3nt: TGTGCCAGCAGATCGGACAGGGCCGATGAGCAGTTCTTC; CDR3aa: CASRSDRADEQFF
j_gene: TRBJ1-3; abundance: -; d_gene: -; v_gene: TRBV2; CDR3nt: TGTGCCAGCAGTGACTACAGCTCTGGAAACACCATATATTTT; CDR3aa: CASSDYSSGNTIYF
j_gene: TRBJ2-7; abundance: once; d_gene: -; v_gene: TRBV30; CDR3nt: TGTGCCTCCGCGGGTATTGGGCCCTACGAGCAGTACTTC; CDR3aa: CASAGIGPYEQYF
j_gene: TRBJ2-6; abundance: -; d_gene: -; v_gene: TRBV14; CDR3nt: TGTGCCAGCAGCCCCGGACAGCTCTCTGGGGCCAACGTCCTGACTTTC; CDR3aa: CASSPGQLSGANVLTF
j_gene: TRBJ1-3; abundance: -; d_gene: -; v_gene: TRBV6-2/TRBV6-3; CDR3nt: TGTGCCAGCAGTTATGGGGGGACTGGAAACACCATATATTTT; CDR3aa: CASSYGGTGNTIYF
j_gene: TRBJ2-1; abundance: few; d_gene: -; v_gene: TRBV23-1; CDR3nt: TGCGCCAGCAGTCGCGATCACAGGATACAAACACTCCTTTTACTCTATGAGCAGTTCTTC; CDR3aa: CASSRDHRIQTLLLLYEQFF
j_gene: TRBJ1-1; abundance: many; d_gene: -; v_gene: TRBV4-2; CDR3nt: TGTGCCAGCAGCCCATCTAGTCTCCGGTCCGTAGAGAACACTGAAGCTTTCTTT; CDR3aa: CASSPSSLRSVENTEAFF
j_gene: TRBJ1-3; abundance: -; d_gene: -; v_gene: TRBV14; CDR3nt: TGTGCCAGCAGCCAAGCACAGGGAGCCGGAAACACCATATATTTT; CDR3aa: CASSQAQGAGNTIYF
j_gene: TRBJ1-1; abundance: few; d_gene: TRBD1; v_gene: TRBV10-3; CDR3nt: TGTGCCACCTCCCGGACAGGGGACAACACTGAAGCTTTCTTT; CDR3aa: CATSRTGDNTEAFF
j_gene: TRBJ1-1; abundance: once; d_gene: -; v_gene: TRBV18; CDR3nt: TGTGCCAGCTCAGAATTCAGGGGAATGAACACTGAAGCTTTCTTT; CDR3aa: CASSEFRGMNTEAFF
j_gene: TRBJ1-5; abundance: -; d_gene: -; v_gene: TRBV2; CDR3nt: TGTGCCAGCAGTGATCCAGGGGCGGTCAATCAGCCCCAGCATTTT; CDR3aa: CASSDPGAVNQPQHF
j_gene: TRBJ2-5; abundance: -; d_gene: -; v_gene: TRBV4-2; CDR3nt: TGTGCCAGCAGCCAAGTAGCGCAAGCCCAAGAGACCCAGTACTTC; CDR3aa: CASSQVAQAQETQYF
j_gene: TRBJ1-6; abundance: -; d_gene: -; v_gene: TRBV6-6; CDR3nt: TGTGCCAGCAGGGGCGGGGCTACTAATTCACCCCTCCACTTT; CDR3aa: CASRGGATNSPLHF
j_gene: TRBJ1-2; abundance: -; d_gene: TRBD1; v_gene: TRBV5-1; CDR3nt: TGCGCCAGCAGCTTTACAGGGGGCCGGGATGGCTACACCTTC; CDR3aa: CASSFTGGRDGYTF
j_gene: TRBJ1-6; abundance: -; d_gene: TRBD1; v_gene: TRBV30; CDR3nt: TGTGCCTGGAGCGGACAGGGGTCCTCACCCCTCCACTTT; CDR3aa: CAWSGQGSSPLHF
j_gene: TRBJ1-3; abundance: -; d_gene: -; v_gene: TRBV7-3; CDR3nt: TGTGCCAGCAGCCCAGGAACGGGAAACACCATATATTTT; CDR3aa: CASSPGTGNTIYF
j_gene: TRBJ1-5; abundance: -; d_gene: TRBD1; v_gene: TRBV12-5; CDR3nt: TGTGCTAGTGGTTTGACAGGGACAGGGGGGATCACGGGGAGCAATCAGCCCCAGCATTTT; CDR3aa: CASGLTGTGGITGSNQPQHF
j_gene: TRBJ1-5; abundance: -; d_gene: TRBD1; v_gene: TRBV6-5; CDR3nt: TGTGCCAGCAGCCTGGGGACAGGTTCATGGCCCCAGCATTTT; CDR3aa: CASSLGTGSWPQHF
j_gene: TRBJ2-1; abundance: -; d_gene: TRBD1; v_gene: TRBV9; CDR3nt: TGTGCCAGCAGCGGACAGGGGGACGATGAGCAGTTCTTC; CDR3aa: CASSGQGDDEQFF
j_gene: TRBJ2-7; abundance: -; d_gene: -; v_gene: TRBV2; CDR3nt: TGTGCCAGCAGTCCCAGGGGAACCTACGAGCAGTACTTC; CDR3aa: CASSPRGTYEQYF
j_gene: TRBJ1-5; abundance: -; d_gene: -; v_gene: TRBV28; CDR3nt: TGTGCCAGCAGTTTACGCAGGGTTCATCAGCCCCAGCATTTT; CDR3aa: CASSLRRVHQPQHF
j_gene: TRBJ1-1; abundance: few; d_gene: TRBD1; v_gene: TRBV6-5; CDR3nt: TGTGCCAGCAGTTACTCGATATCACAGGGGGCTGGTGAAGCTTTCTTT; CDR3aa: CASSYSISQGAGEAFF